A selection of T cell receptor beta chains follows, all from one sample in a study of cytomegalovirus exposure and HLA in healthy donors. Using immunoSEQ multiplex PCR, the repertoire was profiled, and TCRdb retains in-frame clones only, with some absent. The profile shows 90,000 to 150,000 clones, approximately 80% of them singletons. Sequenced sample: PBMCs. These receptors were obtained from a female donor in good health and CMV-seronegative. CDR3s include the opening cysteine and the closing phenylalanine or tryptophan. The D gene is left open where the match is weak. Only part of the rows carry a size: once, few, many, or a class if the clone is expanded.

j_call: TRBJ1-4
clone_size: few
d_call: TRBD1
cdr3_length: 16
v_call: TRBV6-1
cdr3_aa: CASSETGTGRNEKLFF
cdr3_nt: TGTGCCAGCAGTGAAACAGGGACAGGGAGAAATGAAAAACTGTTTTTT

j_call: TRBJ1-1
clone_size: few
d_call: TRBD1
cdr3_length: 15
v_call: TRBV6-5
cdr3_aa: CASSYSGQGNTEAFF
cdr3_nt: TGTGCCAGCAGTTACTCTGGACAGGGGAACACTGAAGCTTTCTTT

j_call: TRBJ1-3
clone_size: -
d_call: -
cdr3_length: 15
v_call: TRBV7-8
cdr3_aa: CASSRALGARNTIYF
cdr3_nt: TGTGCCAGCAGCCGAGCGTTAGGAGCCCGAAACACCATATATTTT

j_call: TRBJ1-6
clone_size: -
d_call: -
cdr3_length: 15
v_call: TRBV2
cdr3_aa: CASSEEAGQWSPLHF
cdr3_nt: TGTGCCAGCAGTGAAGAGGCGGGGCAGTGGTCACCCCTCCACTTT

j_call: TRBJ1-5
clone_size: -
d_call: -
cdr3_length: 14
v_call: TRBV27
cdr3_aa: CASSSHISNQPQHF
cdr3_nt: TGTGCCAGCAGTTCTCACATTAGCAATCAGCCCCAGCATTTT

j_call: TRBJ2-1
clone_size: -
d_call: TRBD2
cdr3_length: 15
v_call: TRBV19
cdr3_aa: CASSIPAGGDNEQFF
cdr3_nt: TGTGCCAGTAGTATACCGGCGGGGGGGGACAATGAGCAGTTCTTC

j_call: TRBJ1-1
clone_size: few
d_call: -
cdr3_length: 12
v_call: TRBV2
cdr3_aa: CASVGRNTEAFF
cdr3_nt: TGTGCCAGCGTGGGCAGGAACACTGAAGCTTTCTTT

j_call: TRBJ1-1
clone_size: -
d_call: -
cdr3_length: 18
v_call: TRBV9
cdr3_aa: CASSVGRSWAGSGTEAFF
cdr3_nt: TGTGCCAGCAGCGTAGGTCGTTCATGGGCCGGAAGTGGCACTGAAGCTTTCTTT

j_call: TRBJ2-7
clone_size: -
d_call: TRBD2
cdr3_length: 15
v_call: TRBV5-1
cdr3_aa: CASSSRGGIGYEQYF
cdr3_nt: TGCGCCAGCAGCTCGCGGGGAGGGATAGGATACGAGCAGTACTTC

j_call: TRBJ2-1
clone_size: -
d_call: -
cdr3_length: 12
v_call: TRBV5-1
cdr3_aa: CASRVTGSEQFF
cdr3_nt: TGCGCCAGCAGAGTTACAGGCTCGGAGCAGTTCTTC

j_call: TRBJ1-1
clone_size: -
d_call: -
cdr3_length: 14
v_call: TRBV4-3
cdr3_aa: CASSQVDGVTEAFF
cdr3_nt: TGCGCCAGCAGCCAAGTCGACGGGGTCACTGAAGCTTTCTTT

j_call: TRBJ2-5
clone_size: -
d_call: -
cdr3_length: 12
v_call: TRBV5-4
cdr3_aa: CASSRNPGEQYF
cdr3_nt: TGTGCCAGCAGCCGTAACCCGGGGGAGCAGTACTTC

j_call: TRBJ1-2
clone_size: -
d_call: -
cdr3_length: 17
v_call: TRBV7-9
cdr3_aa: CASSPSFIAGGAGGYTF
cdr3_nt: TGTGCCAGCAGCCCATCTTTCATTGCGGGGGGCGCAGGTGGCTACACCTTC

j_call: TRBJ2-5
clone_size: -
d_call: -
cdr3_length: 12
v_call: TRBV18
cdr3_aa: CASSPSSVPQYF
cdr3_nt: TGTGCCAGCTCACCATCCAGCGTCCCCCAGTACTTC

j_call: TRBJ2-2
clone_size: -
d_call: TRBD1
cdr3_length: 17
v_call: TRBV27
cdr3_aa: CATKVSEGGKNTGELFF
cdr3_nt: TGTGCCACCAAAGTCTCTGAAGGGGGCAAGAACACCGGGGAGCTGTTTTTT

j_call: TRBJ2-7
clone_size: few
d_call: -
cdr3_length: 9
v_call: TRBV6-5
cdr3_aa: CASDPQEYF
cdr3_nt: TGTGCCAGCGATCCACAAGAGTACTTC

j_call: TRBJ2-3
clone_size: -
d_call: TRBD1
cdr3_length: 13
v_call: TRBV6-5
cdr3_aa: CASRETGVDTQYF
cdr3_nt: TGTGCCAGCAGAGAAACAGGGGTCGATACGCAGTATTTT

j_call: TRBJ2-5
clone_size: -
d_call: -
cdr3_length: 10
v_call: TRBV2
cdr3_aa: CASLRGEQYF
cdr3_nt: TGTGCCAGCCTCCGTGGGGAGCAGTACTTC

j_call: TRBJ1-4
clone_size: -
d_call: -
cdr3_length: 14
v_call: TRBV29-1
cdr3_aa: CSVGDRTTNEKLFF
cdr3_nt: TGCAGCGTAGGCGACAGAACAACTAATGAAAAACTGTTTTTT

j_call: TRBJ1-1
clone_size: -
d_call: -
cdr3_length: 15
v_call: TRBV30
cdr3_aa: CAWSALTERNTEAFF
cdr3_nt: TGTGCCTGGAGTGCCTTGACAGAGAGGAACACTGAAGCTTTCTTT

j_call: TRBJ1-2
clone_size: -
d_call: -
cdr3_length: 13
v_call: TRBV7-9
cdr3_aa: CASSSLWLYGYTF
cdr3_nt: TGTGCCAGCAGCTCCCTCTGGCTCTATGGCTACACCTTC

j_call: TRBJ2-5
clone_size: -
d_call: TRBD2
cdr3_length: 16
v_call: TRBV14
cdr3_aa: CASSQPPGRGQETQYF
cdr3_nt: TGTGCCAGCAGCCAACCCCCCGGGAGGGGCCAAGAGACCCAGTACTTC

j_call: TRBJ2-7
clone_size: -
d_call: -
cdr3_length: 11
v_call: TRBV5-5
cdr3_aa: CASSFEAEQYF
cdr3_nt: TGTGCCAGCAGCTTTGAGGCCGAGCAGTACTTC

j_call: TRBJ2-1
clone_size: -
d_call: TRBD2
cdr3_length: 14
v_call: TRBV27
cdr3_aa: CASSSGGAFNEQFF
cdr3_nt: TGTGCCAGCTCGAGCGGGGGGGCTTTCAATGAGCAGTTCTTC

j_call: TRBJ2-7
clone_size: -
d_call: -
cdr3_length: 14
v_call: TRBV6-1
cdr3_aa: CASRRAYAENEQYF
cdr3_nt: TGTGCCAGCAGGAGGGCATACGCGGAGAACGAGCAGTACTTC

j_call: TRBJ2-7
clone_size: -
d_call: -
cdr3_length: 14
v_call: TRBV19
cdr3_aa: CASSMAGASYEQYF
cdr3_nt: TGTGCCAGTAGTATGGCGGGGGCCTCCTACGAGCAGTACTTC

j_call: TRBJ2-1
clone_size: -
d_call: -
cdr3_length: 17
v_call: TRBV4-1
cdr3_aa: CASSQIPAGLSYNEQFF
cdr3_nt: TGCGCCAGCAGCCAAATTCCAGCGGGCCTCTCCTACAATGAGCAGTTCTTC

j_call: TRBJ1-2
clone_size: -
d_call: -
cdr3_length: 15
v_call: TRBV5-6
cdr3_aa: CASSALQLAIYGYTF
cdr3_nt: TGTGCCAGCAGCGCCCTTCAACTTGCAATCTATGGCTACACCTTC

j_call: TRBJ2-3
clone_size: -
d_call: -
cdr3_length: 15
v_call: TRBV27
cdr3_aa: CASSFRHPSTDTQYF
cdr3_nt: TGTGCCAGCAGTTTCAGACATCCTAGCACAGATACGCAGTATTTT

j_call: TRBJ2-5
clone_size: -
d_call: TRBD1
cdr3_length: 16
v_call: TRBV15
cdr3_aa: CATSRGRQGVEVTQYF
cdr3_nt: TGTGCCACCAGCAGAGGAAGACAGGGGGTAGAGGTGACCCAGTACTTC

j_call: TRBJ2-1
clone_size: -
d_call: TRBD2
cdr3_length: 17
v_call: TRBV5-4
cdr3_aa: CASSSGTSGGAYNEQFF
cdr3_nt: TGTGCCAGCAGCTCCGGGACTAGCGGGGGGGCCTACAATGAGCAGTTCTTC

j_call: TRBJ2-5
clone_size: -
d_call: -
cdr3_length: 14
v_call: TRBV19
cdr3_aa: CASSIDPRSETQYF
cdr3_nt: TGTGCCAGTAGTATAGATCCCAGGTCAGAGACCCAGTACTTC

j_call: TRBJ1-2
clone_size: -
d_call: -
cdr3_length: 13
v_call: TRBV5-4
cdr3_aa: CASSLEQGYGYTF
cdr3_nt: TGTGCCAGCAGCTTGGAACAGGGTTATGGCTACACCTTC

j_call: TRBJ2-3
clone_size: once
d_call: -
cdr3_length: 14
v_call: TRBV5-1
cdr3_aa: CASSLASPADTQYF
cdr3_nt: TGCGCCAGCAGCTTGGCTAGCCCCGCAGATACGCAGTATTTT

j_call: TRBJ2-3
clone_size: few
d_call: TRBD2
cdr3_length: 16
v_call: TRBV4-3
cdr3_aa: CASSQLLAGDTDTQYF
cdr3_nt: TGCGCCAGCAGCCAGCTACTAGCGGGGGACACAGATACGCAGTATTTT

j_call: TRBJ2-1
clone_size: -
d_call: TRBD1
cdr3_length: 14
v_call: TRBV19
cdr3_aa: CASSSWTGTVEQFF
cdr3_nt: TGTGCCAGTAGTAGCTGGACAGGGACCGTTGAGCAGTTCTTC

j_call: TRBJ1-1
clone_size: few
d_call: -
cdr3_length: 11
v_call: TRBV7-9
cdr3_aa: CAGAGGTEAFF
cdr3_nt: TGTGCCGGGGCGGGGGGCACTGAAGCTTTCTTT

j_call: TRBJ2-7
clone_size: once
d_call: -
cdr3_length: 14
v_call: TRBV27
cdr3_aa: CASSFTGFGYEQYF
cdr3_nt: TGTGCCAGCAGTTTTACAGGGTTTGGCTACGAGCAGTACTTC

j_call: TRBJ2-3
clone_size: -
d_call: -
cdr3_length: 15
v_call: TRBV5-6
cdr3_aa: CASSRIDRNTDTQYF
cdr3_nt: TGTGCCAGCAGCCGAATCGACAGGAACACAGATACGCAGTATTTT

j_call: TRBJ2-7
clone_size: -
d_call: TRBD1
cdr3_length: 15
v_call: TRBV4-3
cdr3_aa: CASSQEGTASYEQYF
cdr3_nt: TGCGCCAGCAGCCAAGAGGGGACAGCCTCCTACGAGCAGTACTTC

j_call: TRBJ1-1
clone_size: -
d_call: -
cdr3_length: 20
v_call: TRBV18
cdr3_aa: CASSPMAQDRRLYMNTEAFF
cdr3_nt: TGTGCCAGCTCACCAATGGCCCAAGACAGGAGACTCTACATGAACACTGAAGCTTTCTTT

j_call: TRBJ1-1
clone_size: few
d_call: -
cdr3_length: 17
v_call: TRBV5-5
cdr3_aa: CASSLGSGRAMNTEAFF
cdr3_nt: TGTGCCAGCAGCTTGGGTAGTGGCAGGGCTATGAACACTGAAGCTTTCTTT

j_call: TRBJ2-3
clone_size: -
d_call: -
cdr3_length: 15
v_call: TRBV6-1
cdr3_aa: CASNSGTQGSDTQYF
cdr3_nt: TGTGCCAGCAATTCCGGGACACAAGGGTCAGATACGCAGTATTTT

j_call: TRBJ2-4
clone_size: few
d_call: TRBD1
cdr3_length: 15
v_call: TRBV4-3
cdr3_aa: CASSQNRGAKNIQYF
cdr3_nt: TGCGCCAGCAGCCAGAACAGGGGAGCCAAAAACATTCAGTACTTC